This T cell receptor beta chain was identified during a study of shared clonotypes between healthy human individuals. The J segment lost 0 bases and the V segment lost 7 bases, leaving 10 bases of the junction unmatched. The CDR3 length is 15 residues. Germline V gives CDR1 SGHRS, CDR2 YFSETQ. Donors included only healthy HIV-negative adults lacking recent acute infections or vaccinations. TCRdb keeps only in-frame clones here, not all; method: immunoSEQ multiplex PCR. The sample lists 850,000 to 1,200,000 clones, 70% to 80% occurring once. What was sequenced was memory CD4+ T cells sorted from blood. The subset denotes: CD45RA-negative fraction. The source of this sequence is a young man in good health. The J gene is TRBJ2-7, the V gene TRBV5-1, with 7 bases that match TRBD1. DNA for the CDR3: TGCGCCAGCGGAGAAAACAGGGGTTCCTCCTACGAGCAGTACTTC. Translated, it gives CASGENRGSSYEQYF.